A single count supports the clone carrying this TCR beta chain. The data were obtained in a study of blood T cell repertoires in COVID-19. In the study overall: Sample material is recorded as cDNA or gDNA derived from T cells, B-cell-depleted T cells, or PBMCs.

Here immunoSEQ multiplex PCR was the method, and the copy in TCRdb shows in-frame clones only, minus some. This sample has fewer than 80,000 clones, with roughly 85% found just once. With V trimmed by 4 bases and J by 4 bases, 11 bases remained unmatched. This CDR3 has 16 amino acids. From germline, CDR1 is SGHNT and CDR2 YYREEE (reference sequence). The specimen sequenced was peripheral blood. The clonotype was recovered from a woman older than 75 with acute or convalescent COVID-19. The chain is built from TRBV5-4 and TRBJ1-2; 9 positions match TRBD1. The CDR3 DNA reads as TGTGCCAGCAGCCCCAGCCGGGACAGGGTTAGCTATGGCTACACCTTC. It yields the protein CASSPSRDRVSYGYTF.